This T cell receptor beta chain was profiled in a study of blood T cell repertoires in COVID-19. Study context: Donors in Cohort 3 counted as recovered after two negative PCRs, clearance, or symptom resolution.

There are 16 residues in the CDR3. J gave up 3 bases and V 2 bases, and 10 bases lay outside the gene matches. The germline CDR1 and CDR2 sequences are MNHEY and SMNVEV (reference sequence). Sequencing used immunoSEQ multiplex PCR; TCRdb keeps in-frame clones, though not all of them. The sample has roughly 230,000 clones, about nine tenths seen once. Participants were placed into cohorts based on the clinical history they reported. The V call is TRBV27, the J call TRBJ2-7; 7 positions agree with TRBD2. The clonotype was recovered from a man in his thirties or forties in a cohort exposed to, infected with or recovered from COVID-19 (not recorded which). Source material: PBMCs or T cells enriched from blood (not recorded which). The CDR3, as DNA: TGTGCCAGCAGTTTAATCGGGGGACTACCTTACTACGAGCAGTACTTC. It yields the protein CASSLIGGLPYYEQYF.